A single sample gave rise to the 10 T cell receptor beta chains below, sequenced in a study of blood T cell repertoires in COVID-19. The repertoire was sequenced with immunoSEQ multiplex PCR; TCRdb's copy has only in-frame clones and lacks some. The sample records fewer than 400,000 clones, around 85% being singletons. The specimen was peripheral blood. The source of these receptors is a woman aged 18-29 years with acute or convalescent COVID-19.

This rearrangement joins TRBV9 to TRBJ2-7, with D maybe TRBD1 (5 bases). This CDR3 is built from 11 residues. The germline gives CDR1 SGDLS, CDR2 YYNGEE. V gave up 4 bases and J gave up 5 bases, with 7 bases separating them. CDR3 residues: CASSSGNEQYF. The DNA of the CDR3 is TGTGCCAGCAGCTCAGGGAACGAGCAGTACTTC.

In its sample, this clone was seen a few times. A much more abundant neighbour one base away suggests this may be a read error. The chain has TRBV30 and TRBJ2-5; maybe TRBD2 (7 bases). Germline V gene sequence: CDR1 GTSNPN, CDR2 SVGIG (reference sequence). This CDR3 has 14 amino acids. The V and J ends lost 5 bases and 5 bases respectively, with 18 bases between them. The CDR3 is CAWWGGGLGETQYF. DNA of the CDR3: TGTGCCTGGTGGGGCGGGGGCCTAGGGGAGACCCAGTACTTC.

The chain links TRBV5-4 to TRBJ2-7; perhaps TRBD2 as D (5 bases). This CDR3 is 16 amino acids long. Germline V gene data show CDR1 as SGHNT and CDR2 as YYREEE (reference sequence). Trimming removed 0 bases from V and 0 bases from J, with 13 bases in between. CDR3 in amino acids: CASSLGIALSSYEQYF. CDR3 nucleotides: TGTGCCAGCAGCTTGGGTATAGCGTTGAGCTCCTACGAGCAGTACTTC.

This clone has only a few counts. V and J are TRBV19 and TRBJ1-4, with D hard to call. The CDR3 length is 15 residues. From germline, CDR1 is LNHDA and CDR2 SQIVND (reference sequence). Trimming took off 6 bases at V and 1 base at J, with 12 bases between the two ends. DNA of the CDR3: TGTGCCAGTAGATCTCTAGGGAGAACTAATGAAAAACTGTTTTTT. Its translation: CASRSLGRTNEKLFF.

The V call is TRBV2, the J call TRBJ1-4; TRBD1 agrees at 7 bases. Germline CDR1 is SNHLY and CDR2 is FYNNEI. This CDR3 region has 15 residues. The V and J ends lost 5 bases and 3 bases, in that order; junction bases with no gene match: 6. In nucleotides, the CDR3 is TGTGCCAGCAGTCTTGCGGGACAGCCTAATGAAAAACTGTTTTTT. This encodes CASSLAGQPNEKLFF.

CDR3 sequence: CATSRDLNPGHIYNEQFF. The DNA of the CDR3 is TGTGCCACCAGCAGAGATTTAAACCCGGGACACATCTACAATGAGCAGTTCTTC. V usage is TRBV15 and J usage is TRBJ2-1; weak D call: TRBD1 (6 bases). The germline V gene has CDR1 LNHNV and CDR2 YYDKDF (reference sequence). The CDR3 is made up of 18 amino acids. V lost 0 bases to trimming and J lost 3 bases, with 18 bases between them.

The chain joins TRBV7-8 to TRBJ2-7; D unclear. V was clipped by 4 bases and J by 3 bases, with 10 bases between them. The CDR3 length is 13 residues. CDR1 is SGHVS, CDR2 FQNEAQ, per germline. CDR3 nucleotide sequence: TGTGCCAGCAGCTCTGAGGATCACTACGAGCAGTACTTC. Protein: CASSSEDHYEQYF.

The rearrangement joins TRBV14 to TRBJ2-1; 8 bases match TRBD2. This CDR3 has 15 amino acids. Germline assignment: CDR1 SGHDN and CDR2 FVKESK. The V and J ends lost 5 bases and 9 bases, in that order; junction bases with no gene match: 12. The CDR3 DNA reads TGTGCCAGCAGCTTAAGAAGCGGGAGTAGCGGTGAGCAGTTCTTC. This translates into CASSLRSGSSGEQFF.

The V and J genes are TRBV30 and TRBJ2-1, with TRBD1 matching 8 bases. The CDR3 runs 15 residues. Trimming at V came to 2 bases and at J to 6 bases, leaving 9 bases not matched to a gene. The germline V gene encodes CDR1 GTSNPN and CDR2 SVGIG (reference sequence). The DNA of the CDR3 is TGTGCCTGGAGTTTTCCAGGGGGCATGGGCAATGAGCAGTTCTTC. Protein sequence: CAWSFPGGMGNEQFF. The full variable domain, rest sourced from reference TRBV30 and TRBJ2-1, is SQTIHQWPATLVQPVGSPLSLECTVEGTSNPNLYWYRQAAGRGLQLLFYSVGIGQISSEVPQNLSASRPQDRQFILSSKKLLLSDSGFYLCAWSFPGGMGNEQFFGPGTRLTVL.

This CDR3 is CASSQNPTSGLYEQYF. In DNA, the CDR3 is TGCGCCAGCAGCCAAAACCCCACTAGCGGGTTGTACGAGCAGTACTTC. This chain links TRBV4-1 with TRBJ2-7, with 9 positions matching TRBD2. V shed 2 bases, J shed 4 bases, and the junction held 9 bases outside the gene matches. The CDR3 length is 16 residues. Germline V CDR1 and CDR2: MGHRA, YSYEKL.